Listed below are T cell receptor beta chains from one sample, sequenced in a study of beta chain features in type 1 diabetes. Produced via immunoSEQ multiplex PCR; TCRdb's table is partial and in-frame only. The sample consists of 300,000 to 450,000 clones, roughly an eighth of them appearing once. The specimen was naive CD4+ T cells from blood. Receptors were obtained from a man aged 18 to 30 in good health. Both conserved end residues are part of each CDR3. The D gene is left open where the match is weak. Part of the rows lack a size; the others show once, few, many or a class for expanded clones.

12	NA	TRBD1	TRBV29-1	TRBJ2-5	TGCAGCACACGACAGGGCGGGGAGACCCAGTACTTC	CSTRQGGETQYF
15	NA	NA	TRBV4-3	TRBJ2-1	TGCGCCAGCAGCCAAGTTACCGCTGGCCACAATGAGCAGTTCTTC	CASSQVTAGHNEQFF
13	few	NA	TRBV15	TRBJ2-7	TGTGCCACCAGCAGAGATCGGTTACCCCCACAGTACTTC	CATSRDRLPPQYF
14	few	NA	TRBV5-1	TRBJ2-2	TGCGCCAGCAGCTTGTCCGGTTACACCGGGGAGCTGTTTTTT	CASSLSGYTGELFF
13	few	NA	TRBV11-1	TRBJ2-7	TGTGCCAGCAGCTTAAAGAGAGACTACGAGCAGTACTTC	CASSLKRDYEQYF
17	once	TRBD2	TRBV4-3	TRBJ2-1	TGCGCCAGCAGCCAAGTCGGCGGGAGAGCTTCCTACAATGAGCAGTTCTTC	CASSQVGGRASYNEQFF
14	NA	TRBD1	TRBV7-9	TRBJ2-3	TGTGCCAGCAGCTTTGGACAGGGTGCAGATACGCAGTATTTT	CASSFGQGADTQYF
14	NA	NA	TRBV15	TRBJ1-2	TGTGCCACCAGCGGCGGGACTCCTAACTATGGCTACACCTTC	CATSGGTPNYGYTF
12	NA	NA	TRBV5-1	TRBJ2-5	TGCGCCAGCAGCTCCCGTCGAGAGACCCAGTACTTC	CASSSRRETQYF
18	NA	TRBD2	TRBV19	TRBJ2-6	TGTGCCAGTAGTCAGCGGGGGCGAAGGGTTTCTGGGGCCAACGTCCTGACTTTC	CASSQRGRRVSGANVLTF
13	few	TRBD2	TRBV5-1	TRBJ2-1	TGCGCCAGCAGCTTGGGTAGCGGGGATGAGCAGTTCTTC	CASSLGSGDEQFF
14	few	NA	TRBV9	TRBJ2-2	TGTGCCAGCAGCGTTCAGGGGAACACCGGGGAGCTGTTTTTT	CASSVQGNTGELFF
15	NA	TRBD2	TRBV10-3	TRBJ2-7	TGTGCCATCAGTACCGGGACTAGCGACTCCTACGAGCAGTACTTC	CAISTGTSDSYEQYF
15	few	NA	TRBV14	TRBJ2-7	TGTGCCAGCAGCCGAAGGGACATATTTTACCACGAGCAGTACTTC	CASSRRDIFYHEQYF
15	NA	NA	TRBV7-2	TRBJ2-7	TGTGCCAGCAGCTTAGTGGCGGAGCCCCTCGACGAGCAGTACTTC	CASSLVAEPLDEQYF
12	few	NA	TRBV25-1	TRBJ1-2	TGTGCCAGCAGTGAATATCCGGGAAGCTACACCTTC	CASSEYPGSYTF
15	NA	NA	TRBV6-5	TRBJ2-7	TGTGCCAGCAGTACCAGGGGATTTAGGGCCTACGAGCAGTACTTC	CASSTRGFRAYEQYF
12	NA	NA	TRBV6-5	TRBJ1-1	TGTGCCAGCAGTCTAGGGAGAACTGAAGCTTTCTTT	CASSLGRTEAFF